The clone carrying this TCR beta chain turned up a few times. The data originate from a study of early T cells in non-severe SARS-CoV-2 infection. Individual cDNA molecules were tagged with unique molecular identifiers, the study reported. TCRdb re-derived calls from the 5' RACE reads in MiXCR, one entry per CDR3 protein. The table records about 77,000 distinct CDR3 sequences, about a sixth of them present only once. Source material: whole blood. This TCR was recovered from an adult who was a healthcare worker with PCR-confirmed SARS-CoV-2 infection or an uninfected control (not recorded which).

The CDR3 bases are TGTGCCAGCAGGGGACTAGGGAACGAAAAACTGTTTTTT. Residues: CASRGLGNEKLFF. V and J are TRBV12-3 or TRBV12-4 and TRBJ1-4; the D gene is possibly TRBD1 (5 bases). This CDR3 is 13 amino acids long. The ends were cut back, 6 bases at V and 8 bases at J, with 13 bases in the middle.